A single sample is the source of the 27 T cell receptor beta chains below, sequenced in a study of CD8 T cells in ankylosing spondylitis. TCRdb processed the 5' RACE reads anew with MiXCR; each CDR3 protein has one entry. Of roughly 90,000 distinct CDR3 sequences listed, about 8.3% are singletons. The sequencing input was blood, either unsorted or a sorted T cell fraction (not recorded which). Source of these receptors: a male donor with ankylosing spondylitis or in good health (not recorded which).

This clonotype appeared many times. The chain carries TRBV27 and TRBJ2-7; possibly TRBD1 for D (5 bases). Germline loops: CDR1 MNHEY, CDR2 SMNVEV (reference sequence). Trimming removed 5 bases from V and 0 bases from J, with 20 bases in between. The CDR3 has 17 amino acids. The CDR3 loop reads CASSRNFRAGLSYEQYF. DNA for the CDR3: TGTGCCAGCAGTCGGAATTTCCGGGCAGGGCTCTCCTACGAGCAGTACTTC.

This clonotype has at least ten counts. The V call is TRBV2, the J call TRBJ1-2; D gene ambiguous. The CDR3 runs 12 residues. Germline CDR1 and CDR2: SNHLY and FYNNEI. V shed 5 bases and J shed 8 bases, with 12 bases lying between them. This chain's CDR3 is CASSLLLEGYTF. The CDR3 nucleotides read TGTGCCAGCAGTCTCCTGTTGGAGGGCTACACCTTC.

There are many counts of this clonotype. This chain links TRBV12-3 or TRBV12-4 with TRBJ1-1; D remains unclear. This CDR3 spans 11 amino acids. The V and J ends lost 8 bases and 5 bases respectively, with 9 bases between them. This CDR3 is CASRETTEAFF. CDR3 DNA: TGTGCCAGCCGAGAAACGACTGAAGCTTTCTTT.

This clonotype was detected ten times or more. The J gene is TRBJ2-3, the V gene TRBV20-1; D possibly uses TRBD1 or TRBD2 (5 bases each). The V and J ends lost 1 base and 9 bases respectively, with 20 bases between them. Per the germline V gene, CDR1 is DFQATT and CDR2 is SNEGSKA (reference sequence). The length of the CDR3 is 15 residues. Here the CDR3 reads CSARARDGQESTQYF. In nucleotides, the CDR3 is TGCAGTGCTAGAGCAAGGGACGGCCAAGAAAGCACGCAGTATTTT.

This clonotype has at least ten counts. V is TRBV6-1 and J is TRBJ1-1; D possibly corresponds to TRBD1 (5 bases). This CDR3 has 15 amino acids. Trimming removed 5 bases from V and 7 bases from J, with 20 bases in between. Germline CDR1 is MNHNS and CDR2 is SASEGT. The CDR3: CASSLNSGGSDEAFF. The CDR3 nucleotides are TGTGCCAGCAGTCTCAACTCGGGGGGTTCCGATGAAGCTTTCTTT.

This clonotype was seen repeatedly, ten times or more. The CDR3 bases are TGCAGCGTTGAGCAGGGGGCCACTGAAGCTTTCTTT. Its translation: CSVEQGATEAFF. The chain couples TRBV29-1 to TRBJ1-1, with 8 bases lining up with TRBD1. J lost 4 bases, V lost 3 bases, and 1 base had no gene match. The CDR3 is 12 residues long. Germline V gene data show CDR1 as SQVTM and CDR2 as ANQGSEA.

This clonotype was picked up many times. J is TRBJ1-4 and V is TRBV5-1; TRBD1 is a possible D gene (6 bases). V lost 0 bases and J lost 4, with 10 bases in between. The CDR3 extends over 15 amino acids. Germline V gene sequence: CDR1 SGHRS, CDR2 YFSETQ. CDR3 DNA: TGCGCCAGCAGCTTGGCTACAGGGAATAATGAAAAACTGTTTTTT. Residues: CASSLATGNNEKLFF.

This clonotype has a count of ten or more. The rearrangement links TRBV7-2 to TRBJ2-1; the D gene is possibly TRBD2 (5 bases). The germline gives CDR1 SGHTA, CDR2 FQGNSA. The CDR3 extends over 13 amino acids. Trimming took 5 bases from V and 6 from J, leaving 11 bases between them. The DNA of the CDR3 is TGTGCCAGCAGCCCTAGCCGGACCAATGAGCAGTTCTTC. Amino acids: CASSPSRTNEQFF.

There are many counts of this clonotype. This CDR3 is CASSRQNTEAFF. The CDR3 nucleotides are TGTGCCAGCAGTCGTCAGAACACTGAAGCTTTCTTT. The V gene is TRBV7-2, the J gene TRBJ1-1; D remains ambiguous. The V gene's germline CDR1 is SGHTA and CDR2 FQGNSA. The germline V and J ends were trimmed by 6 bases and 1 base, with 6 bases remaining between them. This CDR3 region has 12 residues.

This clonotype was found many times. The chain recombines TRBV7-2 with TRBJ2-3, with a weak D call TRBD2 (5 bases). This CDR3 is built from 15 residues. Germline values: CDR1 SGHTA, CDR2 FQGNSA. V shed 1 base and J shed 5 bases, with 13 bases lying between them. CDR3 region: CASSLGQVEGDTQYF. In nucleotides, the CDR3 is TGTGCCAGCAGCTTAGGCCAAGTTGAGGGAGATACGCAGTATTTT.

Points on this clonotype: At one boundary the junction diverges from the germline segment, which might be a read error. V gene TRBV11-3 combines with J gene TRBJ2-1; TRBD2 agrees at 11 bases. The CDR3 length is 16 residues. Germline V gives CDR1 SGHNT, CDR2 YENEEA. Here the CDR3 DNA reads TGTGTCAGCAGCTTAGATAGCGGGAGGGCTGGAAATGAGCAGTTCTTC. Its translation: CVSSLDSGRAGNEQFF. The whole variable domain, filled in from reference TRBV11-3 and TRBJ2-1, reads EAGVVQSPRYKIIEKKQPVAFWCNPISGHNTLYWYLQNLGQGPELLIRYENEEAVDDSQLPKDRFSAERLKGVDSTLKIQPAELGDSAVYLCVSSLDSGRAGNEQFFGPGTRLTVL.

This clonotype was seen repeatedly, ten times or more. The chain has TRBV20-1 and TRBJ2-7; TRBD2 matches at 10 bases. J lost 1 base, V lost 1 base, and 4 bases had no gene match. Germline V gene sequence: CDR1 DFQATT, CDR2 SNEGSKA (reference sequence). The CDR3 is 15 amino acids. CDR3 amino acids: CSARASAGGSYEQYF. CDR3 in DNA: TGCAGTGCTAGAGCCTCAGCGGGAGGGTCCTACGAGCAGTACTTC.

At least ten counts were recorded for this clonotype. The V gene is TRBV5-1, the J gene TRBJ2-3; 8 positions agree with TRBD1. The CDR3 is 15 residues long. Germline trimming cut 3 bases from V and 4 bases from J; bases unmatched to any gene: 7. Germline CDR1 SGHRS, CDR2 YFSETQ. CDR3 protein: CASSSRQGQADTQYF. Written as DNA, the CDR3 is TGCGCCAGCAGCTCCAGACAGGGACAGGCAGATACGCAGTATTTT.

This clonotype came up many times. V is TRBV19 and J is TRBJ2-5; D gene unclear. The CDR3 has 12 residues. Germline CDR1 LNHDA, CDR2 SQIVND (reference sequence). V lost 2 bases, J lost 4 bases, and 5 bases lay in between. As DNA, the CDR3 is TGTGCCAGTAGTATACTCGGAGAGACCCAGTACTTC. This gives the protein CASSILGETQYF. Full variable domain (missing parts from reference TRBV19 and TRBJ2-5): DGGITQSPKYLFRKEGQNVTLSCEQNLNHDAMYWYRQDPGQGLRLIYYSQIVNDFQKGDIAEGYSVSREKKESFPLTVTSAQKNPTAFYLCASSILGETQYFGPGTRLLVL.

This clonotype showed up many times. The chain recombines TRBV6-2 or TRBV6-3 with TRBJ1-4; D remains ambiguous. CDR1 and CDR2 from the germline V gene are MNHEY and SVGEGT. V lost 0 bases and J 4 bases, leaving 6 bases between the germline ends. This CDR3 is built from 14 residues. The CDR3 DNA is TGTGCCAGCAGTTACTCGGGGAGTAATGAAAAACTGTTTTTT. Amino acid sequence: CASSYSGSNEKLFF.

At least ten counts were recorded for this clonotype. The chain couples TRBV11-1 to TRBJ2-7; 13 nucleotides line up with TRBD2. The CDR3 extends over 17 amino acids. Per germline, CDR1 SGHAT and CDR2 FQDESV (reference sequence). Trimming at V came to 5 bases and at J to 0 bases, leaving 7 bases not matched to a gene. The CDR3 nucleotides are TGTGCCAGCAGCCCTGGGACTAGCGGGGTTATCTCCTACGAGCAGTACTTC. This translates into CASSPGTSGVISYEQYF.

The J gene is TRBJ2-7, the V gene TRBV9, with a weak D call TRBD1 (5 bases). Trimming took off 3 bases at V and 5 bases at J, with 18 bases between the two ends. The CDR3 has 15 residues. Germline assignment: CDR1 SGDLS and CDR2 YYNGEE. CDR3 sequence (DNA): TGTGCCAGCAGCGCGAAGGCCCAGGGTCTTCACGAGCAGTACTTC. Its translation is CASSAKAQGLHEQYF.

This clonotype appeared many times. J is TRBJ1-1 and V is TRBV29-1, with TRBD1 as a possible D gene (6 bases). This CDR3 contains 13 residues. The germline gives CDR1 SQVTM, CDR2 ANQGSEA. V shed 3 bases and J shed 4 bases, with 12 bases lying between them. CDR3 loop: CSVEGARGTEAFF. The CDR3 region has the DNA TGCAGCGTTGAGGGGGCGCGGGGCACTGAAGCTTTCTTT.

This chain uses TRBV2 with TRBJ1-2; D is unclear. This CDR3 comprises 12 residues. Germline V CDR1 and CDR2: SNHLY, FYNNEI. V was trimmed by 4 bases and J by 1 base, leaving 4 bases between them. CDR3 loop: CASSGINYGYTF. The CDR3 DNA reads as TGTGCCAGCAGTGGGATTAACTATGGCTACACCTTC. Filled out from reference TRBV2 and TRBJ1-2, the complete variable domain reads EPEVTQTPSHQVTQMGQEVILRCVPISNHLYFYWYRQILGQKVEFLVSFYNNEISEKSEIFDDQFSVERPDGSNFTLKIRSTKLEDSAMYFCASSGINYGYTFGSGTRLTVV.

Comment on this clonotype: Being one base from a much bigger clone, this may be a read error. This chain links TRBV7-9 with TRBJ1-2; D gene ambiguous. Germline V gene lookup returns CDR1 SEHNR and CDR2 FQNEAQ (reference sequence). V lost 5 bases and J 10 bases, leaving 14 bases between the germline ends. The CDR3 is 12 amino acids. The CDR3 reads CASSPQSSDYTF. As DNA, the CDR3 is TGTGCCAGCAGCCCCCAGAGCAGTGACTACACCTTC.

This chain joins TRBV7-2 and TRBJ2-3; no firm D call. Germline lookup yields CDR1 SGHTA and CDR2 FQGNSA. Trimming removed 1 base from V and 0 bases from J, with 11 bases in between. The CDR3 is 16 residues long. This CDR3 reads CASSLGGSTSTDTQYF. The CDR3 DNA reads TGTGCCAGCAGCTTAGGCGGCAGTACTAGCACAGATACGCAGTATTTT.

This clonotype was observed many times. This sequence joins TRBV7-2 and TRBJ1-1; possible D gene TRBD1, 5 bases. The CDR3 runs 13 residues. In germline, CDR1 is SGHTA, CDR2 FQGNSA. Trimming removed 5 bases from V and 5 bases from J, with 12 bases in between. CDR3 region: CASSPERGTEAFF. The CDR3 nucleotides are TGTGCCAGCAGCCCAGAACGGGGGACTGAAGCTTTCTTT.

This clonotype was seen at least ten times. J is TRBJ2-7 and V is TRBV2; possible D gene TRBD2, 6 bases. V lost 6 bases, J lost 7 bases, and 13 bases lay in between. The CDR3 extends over 12 amino acids. CDR1 is SNHLY, CDR2 FYNNEI, per germline. The CDR3 sequence: CASRRDSPEQYF. DNA for the CDR3: TGTGCCAGCAGGAGGGACTCCCCAGAGCAGTACTTC.

The chain has TRBV13 and TRBJ2-7; 12 positions match TRBD2. V lost 8 bases to trimming and J lost 6 bases; unmatched junction nucleotides: 8. The CDR3 runs to 14 residues. In germline, CDR1 is PRHDT, CDR2 FYEKMQ (reference sequence). The CDR3 DNA reads TGTGCCAGCTCTAGCGGGGGGGCCTCTTCCGAGCAGTACTTC. Translated: CASSSGGASSEQYF.

This clonotype was observed many times. The V and J genes are TRBV12-3 or TRBV12-4 and TRBJ2-7; 13 nucleotides match TRBD2. Unmatched junction bases numbered 5, after V lost 5 bases and J lost 4 bases. The CDR3 has 15 amino acids. CDR3 coding DNA: TGTGCCAGCAGTCACCGGACTAGCGGGGGTTACGAGCAGTACTTC. This codes for CASSHRTSGGYEQYF.

This clonotype was seen ten or more times. V gene TRBV9 combines with J gene TRBJ2-2, with 7 bases identical to TRBD2. CDR3 size: 17 residues. CDR1 is SGDLS, CDR2 YYNGEE, per germline. V was pared by 0 bases and J by 4 bases, with 9 bases of the junction left unmatched. The CDR3 loop reads CASSVDALADLTGELFF. The CDR3 DNA sequence: TGTGCCAGCAGCGTAGATGCCCTAGCGGATCTCACCGGGGAGCTGTTTTTT.

The chain combines TRBV7-2 with TRBJ2-5; TRBD1 aligns across 7 bases. Germline V gene lookup returns CDR1 SGHTA and CDR2 FQGNSA. The CDR3 spans 13 residues. Losses at the gene ends were 5 bases for V and 4 bases for J; bases not matched to a gene: 4. CDR3 loop: CASSLGTAETQYF. The CDR3 DNA sequence: TGTGCCAGCAGCCTTGGGACAGCAGAGACCCAGTACTTC.